This T cell receptor (beta chain) comes out of a study of blood T cell repertoires in COVID-19. Germline V gives CDR1 SGHTA, CDR2 FQGNSA. The CDR3 is 13 residues long. Trimming stripped 5 bases from V and 3 bases from J, with 11 bases between. Some clones are missing from TCRdb's copy, which holds only in-frame ones; the method was immunoSEQ multiplex PCR. The sample lists about 90,000 clones; 80% to 90% were seen once. The genes are TRBV7-2 and TRBJ2-7; D is possibly TRBD2 (5 bases). The clonotype was recovered from a man older than 75 with active or convalescent COVID-19. The specimen sequenced was peripheral blood. The DNA of the CDR3 is TGTGCCAGCAGCCCGGGGTTTCTCTACGAGCAGTACTTC. It specifies CASSPGFLYEQYF.